Listed below are T cell receptor beta chains from one sample, sequenced in a study of blood T cell repertoires in COVID-19. Profiled with immunoSEQ multiplex PCR; TCRdb holds only in-frame clones, not every one. The sample holds about 140,000 clones, 80% seen once. Sequencing used peripheral blood. These receptor sequences come from a man in his 70s who had recovered from COVID-19. Both conserved end residues are part of each CDR3. A D gene is named only where the DNA matches it firmly. Size is omitted from some rows. Given values are once, few, many or a class for expanded clones.

>few|TRBV14|TRBD2|TRBJ2-1
CASSQDPAGLAGADEQFF
TGTGCCAGCAGCCAAGATCCCGCGGGACTAGCGGGAGCTGATGAGCAGTTCTTC
>NA|TRBV2|TRBD2|TRBJ2-1
CASRDPLAGGSYNEQFF
TGTGCCAGCAGGGACCCCCTCGCGGGGGGCTCCTACAATGAGCAGTTCTTC
>NA|TRBV7-9|NA|TRBJ1-4
CASSPSVVEKLFF
TGTGCCAGCAGCCCCTCTGTAGTTGAAAAACTGTTTTTT
>many|TRBV19|NA|TRBJ2-7
CASSLAGSLTYEQYF
TGTGCCAGTAGTTTGGCGGGATCCCTTACCTACGAGCAGTACTTC
>NA|TRBV7-9|TRBD1|TRBJ2-7
CASSLTTGVGEQYF
TGTGCCAGCAGCCTAACGACAGGGGTGGGCGAGCAGTACTTC
>NA|TRBV15|TRBD2|TRBJ2-1
CATSREGGNEQFF
TGTGCCACCAGCAGAGAGGGGGGGAATGAGCAGTTCTTC
>NA|TRBV30|NA|TRBJ2-1
CALASGLYNEQFF
TGTGCCTTGGCCAGCGGACTATACAATGAGCAGTTCTTC
>few|TRBV6-2/TRBV6-3|TRBD1|TRBJ2-1
CASSVTGGPYNEQFF
TGTGCCAGCAGTGTGACAGGGGGACCCTACAATGAGCAGTTCTTC
>NA|TRBV5-4|NA|TRBJ2-5
CASSLRRSQAAETQYF
TGTGCCAGCAGCTTGCGGCGATCCCAGGCCGCGGAGACCCAGTACTTC
>NA|TRBV12-3/TRBV12-4|NA|TRBJ2-1
CASRTPQEYLFF
TGTGCCAGCAGGACCCCACAGGAATACCTGTTCTTC
>NA|TRBV18|NA|TRBJ2-7
CASSPEFPQRGQLVYEQYF
TGTGCCAGCTCACCGGAATTTCCACAACGAGGACAGCTTGTCTACGAGCAGTACTTC
>NA|TRBV19|TRBD2|TRBJ2-6
CASSYRGGGSVSGANVLTF
TGTGCCAGTAGTTACCGGGGGGGCGGATCTGTGTCTGGGGCCAACGTCCTGACTTTC
>NA|TRBV6-5|TRBD2|TRBJ2-1
CASKAGGRGEQFF
TGTGCCAGCAAGGCGGGAGGGCGGGGTGAGCAGTTCTTC
>NA|TRBV30|NA|TRBJ1-6
CAWALPGVYNSPLHF
TGTGCCTGGGCCCTACCAGGGGTTTATAATTCACCCCTCCACTTT
>NA|TRBV11-2|TRBD2|TRBJ2-1
CASSPWTSRDEQFF
TGTGCCAGCAGCCCATGGACTAGTCGCGATGAGCAGTTCTTC
>few|TRBV2|TRBD2|TRBJ2-3
CASSGPSGPWYF
TGTGCCAGCAGCGGCCCTAGCGGCCCGTGGTATTTT
>NA|TRBV5-4|TRBD1|TRBJ1-1
CASSPQGALNTEAFF
TGTGCCAGCAGTCCGCAGGGGGCACTGAACACTGAAGCTTTCTTT
>NA|TRBV7-8|TRBD2|TRBJ2-1
CASSSAGGNEQFF
TGTGCCAGCAGCTCAGCGGGAGGTAATGAGCAGTTCTTC
>NA|TRBV5-1|TRBD1|TRBJ1-4
CASGGQGLGNEKLFF
TGCGCCAGCGGGGGACAGGGGCTCGGTAATGAAAAACTGTTTTTT
>few|TRBV25-1|NA|TRBJ1-1
CASSGRGIGENTEAFF
TGTGCCAGCAGTGGACGGGGGATCGGAGAGAACACTGAAGCTTTCTTT
>few|TRBV12-3/TRBV12-4|TRBD1|TRBJ2-7
CASSRQGYEQYF
TGTGCCAGCAGCAGACAGGGCTACGAGCAGTACTTC
>NA|TRBV5-6|NA|TRBJ2-7
CASSLAVAEQYF
TGTGCCAGCAGCTTGGCAGTCGCCGAGCAGTACTTC
>NA|TRBV6-6|NA|TRBJ2-7
CASSPLVAFSRTYEQYF
TGTGCCAGCAGTCCCCTCGTTGCGTTCTCCCGTACCTACGAGCAGTACTTC
>NA|TRBV7-2|NA|TRBJ1-1
CASSLGGEQGVF
TGTGCCAGCAGCTTAGGGGGTGAACAGGGTGTATTT
>NA|TRBV5-4|NA|TRBJ1-1
CASSLQGFTEAFF
TGTGCCAGCAGCTTACAGGGATTCACTGAAGCTTTCTTT
>NA|TRBV7-3|NA|TRBJ2-1
CASSLLGGAFEQFF
TGTGCCAGCAGCTTGTTAGGCGGGGCCTTCGAGCAGTTCTTC
>few|TRBV7-2|TRBD2|TRBJ2-3
CASSGTSGRDTQYF
TGTGCCAGCAGCGGGACTAGCGGGAGGGATACGCAGTATTTT
>once|TRBV5-1|TRBD2|TRBJ2-1
CASSPGLAGVVGEQFF
TGCGCCAGCAGCCCAGGACTAGCGGGAGTTGTCGGTGAGCAGTTCTTC
>NA|TRBV7-3|NA|TRBJ2-1
CASSLTGGLDNEQFF
TGTGCCAGCAGCTTAACGGGTGGACTTGACAATGAGCAGTTCTTC
>NA|TRBV30|NA|TRBJ2-4
CAWSQGTKNIQYF
TGTGCCTGGAGTCAGGGTACCAAAAACATTCAGTACTTC
>NA|TRBV30|NA|TRBJ2-3
CAWTTPVHTDTQYF
TGTGCCTGGACCACACCAGTCCACACAGATACGCAGTATTTT
>NA|TRBV30|NA|TRBJ1-1
CAWGDRRGNTEAFF
TGTGCCTGGGGGGACCGACGGGGGAACACTGAAGCTTTCTTT